These 28 T cell receptor beta chains were all obtained from the same sample, sequenced in a study of T cell changes during pregnancy in multiple sclerosis. Some clones are missing from TCRdb's copy, which holds only in-frame ones; the method was immunoSEQ multiplex PCR. The data hold 50,000 to 65,000 clones, with around 90% observed a single time. This sample comprised peripheral blood, obtained in the first trimester of pregnancy. The receptors shown here come from a female donor with multiple sclerosis, enrolled in a pregnancy study.

Comment on this clone: Germline and junction disagree at one end, which may indicate a read error. The chain combines TRBV7-9 with TRBJ1-1; D is ambiguous. Germline V gives CDR1 SEHNR, CDR2 FQNEAQ (reference sequence). The CDR3 is 11 amino acids. The DNA for the CDR3 is TGTGCCAGCAGCTTAGAACGGGAGAGGGTCTTT. This translates into CASSLERERVF.

This clone was seen only once. The V and J genes are TRBV9 and TRBJ2-2, with TRBD2 identical over 9 bases. V shed 4 bases and J 2 bases; nucleotides not matched to a gene: 6. The CDR3 is made up of 16 amino acids. In germline, CDR1 is SGDLS, CDR2 YYNGEE. CDR3 loop: CASSTRLAANTGELFF. The DNA of the CDR3 is TGTGCCAGCAGCACCCGACTAGCGGCAAACACCGGGGAGCTGTTTTTT.

This chain uses TRBV18 with TRBJ2-7, with 11 bases aligning to TRBD2. Germline V lookup: CDR1 KGHSH, CDR2 LQKENI. The CDR3 is 16 amino acids. V lost 2 bases and J lost 5; bases outside the gene matches: 8. The DNA of the CDR3 is TGTGCCAGCTCACCAATGTGGACTAGCGGGTACCACGAGCAGTACTTC. As protein: CASSPMWTSGYHEQYF.

V usage is TRBV2 and J usage is TRBJ1-2; possibly TRBD1 for D (5 bases). V was trimmed by 5 bases and J by 3 bases, leaving 10 bases between them. Per germline, CDR1 SNHLY and CDR2 FYNNEI. The length of the CDR3 is 13 residues. The CDR3 region has the DNA TGTGCCAGCAGTAGGGGTGGGGACTATGGCTACACCTTC. Its protein is CASSRGGDYGYTF. The full variable domain, in which reference TRBV2 and TRBJ1-2 provide the parts outside the CDR3, is EPEVTQTPSHQVTQMGQEVILRCVPISNHLYFYWYRQILGQKVEFLVSFYNNEISEKSEIFDDQFSVERPDGSNFTLKIRSTKLEDSAMYFCASSRGGDYGYTFGSGTRLTVV.

The chain combines TRBV9 with TRBJ1-3; maybe TRBD1 (5 bases). The CDR3 extends over 15 amino acids. Germline CDR1 is SGDLS and CDR2 is YYNGEE. V lost 2 bases to trimming and J lost 3 bases, with 12 bases between them. The CDR3 here is CASSVGGTVGNTIYF. The CDR3 DNA sequence: TGTGCCAGCAGCGTTGGAGGGACTGTTGGAAACACCATATATTTT.

The V and J genes are TRBV11-2 and TRBJ1-5; D may be TRBD1 (5 bases). Deletions cut 1 base from V and 4 bases from J, with 8 bases between. CDR3 length equals 14 residues. Germline V gene sequence: CDR1 SGHAT, CDR2 FQNNGV. CDR3 loop: CASSLAGANQPQHF. CDR3 nucleotide sequence: TGTGCCAGCAGCTTAGCTGGGGCGAATCAGCCCCAGCATTTT.

The count of this clone is one. The chain is built from TRBV5-1 and TRBJ2-7; a possible D gene is TRBD2 (6 bases). The CDR3 spans 13 residues. Germline values: CDR1 SGHRS, CDR2 YFSETQ. The germline V and J ends were trimmed by 0 bases and 5 bases, with 9 bases remaining between them. As DNA, the CDR3 is TGCGCCAGCAGCTTGGAGGAGGGCAACGAGCAGTACTTC. Translation gives CASSLEEGNEQYF.

The V call is TRBV7-2, the J call TRBJ2-7; TRBD2 might be the D (7 bases). Germline lookup yields CDR1 SGHTA and CDR2 FQGNSA. V dropped 4 bases and J dropped 2 bases, with 15 bases sitting between them. This CDR3 comprises 15 residues. The DNA for the CDR3 is TGTGCCAGCAGCTCCGAGGGGGGGCGCGCCTACGAGCAGTACTTC. Its translation is CASSSEGGRAYEQYF.

The V and J genes are TRBV4-1 and TRBJ2-1, with 8 bases aligning to TRBD1. CDR3 length: 15 residues. Germline CDR1 is MGHRA and CDR2 is YSYEKL. V trimming: 6 bases; J trimming: 4 bases; junction bases outside the gene matches: 8. The CDR3 loop reads CASRHMDREYNEQFF. CDR3 coding DNA: TGCGCCAGCAGACACATGGACAGGGAGTACAATGAGCAGTTCTTC.

The chain combines TRBV5-4 with TRBJ2-2, with a tentative D call TRBD2 (7 bases). The CDR3 has 16 amino acids. The germline CDR1 and CDR2 sequences are SGHNT and YYREEE (reference sequence). V was clipped by 4 bases and J by 2 bases, with 15 bases between them. In DNA, the CDR3 is TGTGCCAGCAGCGAACCGGGGGGCCGAAACACCGGGGAGCTGTTTTTT. This sequence encodes CASSEPGGRNTGELFF. The full variable domain, rest sourced from reference TRBV5-4 and TRBJ2-2, is ETGVTQSPTHLIKTRGQQVTLRCSSQSGHNTVSWYQQALGQGPQFIFQYYREEENGRGNFPPRFSGLQFPNYSSELNVNALELDDSALYLCASSEPGGRNTGELFFGEGSRLTVL.

The V and J genes are TRBV6-5 and TRBJ1-5; D is unclear. V lost 8 bases to trimming and J lost 0 bases, with 11 bases between them. Per germline, CDR1 MNHEY and CDR2 SVGAGI. The CDR3 has 14 amino acids. DNA of the CDR3: TGTGCCAGCGCCCGCGTTCCTAGCAATCAGCCCCAGCATTTT. Its translation: CASARVPSNQPQHF.

The J gene is TRBJ2-1, the V gene TRBV7-2, with 16 bases fitting TRBD2. The length of the CDR3 is 16 residues. Trimming removed 5 bases from V and 8 bases from J; junction bases left unmatched: 6. CDR1 is SGHTA, CDR2 FQGNSA, per germline. This CDR3 reads CASSLRGLAGGYEQFF. The CDR3, as DNA: TGTGCCAGCAGCCTAAGGGGACTAGCGGGAGGGTATGAGCAGTTCTTC.

V gene TRBV7-8 combines with J gene TRBJ1-2; D gene unclear. Germline V gives CDR1 SGHVS, CDR2 FQNEAQ. Trimming left V 2 bases short and J 3 bases short, with 7 bases between. The CDR3 loop spans 13 amino acids. CDR3: CASSLMQYYGYTF. As DNA, the CDR3 is TGTGCCAGCAGCTTAATGCAGTACTATGGCTACACCTTC.

This clone was recorded only once. The chain combines TRBV6-4 with TRBJ1-1; TRBD1 is a possible D gene (6 bases). Germline V gene data show CDR1 as MRHNA and CDR2 as SNTAGT. This CDR3 comprises 14 residues. Trimming took 3 bases from V and 4 from J, leaving 12 bases between them. CDR3 nucleotide sequence: TGTGCCAGCAGTGAGGCAGGGGTGGGCACTGAAGCTTTCTTT. Translated: CASSEAGVGTEAFF.

CDR3 region: CASSLSGTSGKFEQFF. For the CDR3, the DNA is TGTGCCAGCAGTTTATCCGGGACTAGCGGGAAATTTGAGCAGTTCTTC. J is TRBJ2-1 and V is TRBV28, with 13 nucleotides matching TRBD2. The CDR3 is 16 residues long. The junction had 6 bases not matched to a gene; V was cut back by 1 base and J by 9 bases. Per the germline V gene, CDR1 is MDHEN and CDR2 is SYDVKM. The full variable domain, with the rest looked up from reference TRBV28 and TRBJ2-1, is DVKVTQSSRYLVKRTGEKVFLECVQDMDHENMFWYRQDPGLGLRLIYFSYDVKMKEKGDIPEGYSVSREKKERFSLILESASTNQTSMYLCASSLSGTSGKFEQFFGPGTRLTVL.

The V and J genes are TRBV19 and TRBJ1-2; unclear D gene. V lost 5 bases, J lost 5 bases, and 12 bases lay in between. The CDR3 runs to 13 residues. Germline assignment: CDR1 LNHDA and CDR2 SQIVND (reference sequence). CDR3 residues: CASSPGEIYGYTF. As DNA, the CDR3 is TGTGCCAGTAGTCCGGGAGAGATTTATGGCTACACCTTC.

This clone appeared a few times. The chain carries TRBV11-3 and TRBJ2-1, with 10 bases fitting TRBD2. Germline V gives CDR1 SGHNT, CDR2 YENEEA. The CDR3 totals 15 residues. Trimming cost V 5 bases and J 4 bases; bases outside gene matches: 5. This CDR3 reads CASSPGLAPYNEQFF. The CDR3 DNA sequence: TGTGCCAGCAGCCCGGGACTAGCGCCTTACAATGAGCAGTTCTTC.

The chain has TRBV27 and TRBJ2-7; D uncertain. Trimming cost V 5 bases and J 3 bases, with 11 bases left between them. Per the germline V gene, CDR1 is MNHEY and CDR2 is SMNVEV (reference sequence). The CDR3 sequence is 13 residues long. The DNA of the CDR3 is TGTGCCAGCAGTCCCAGAGGAGTCTACGAGCAGTACTTC. This codes for CASSPRGVYEQYF.

The CDR3 DNA reads as TGTGCCAGCAGCTTTACAGGGGAGAATGGCTACACCTTC. Amino acids: CASSFTGENGYTF. The chain recombines TRBV7-2 with TRBJ1-2; 7 bases agree with TRBD1. Germline V gives CDR1 SGHTA, CDR2 FQGNSA. V gave up 3 bases and J gave up 6 bases; unmatched junction bases: 4. This CDR3 contains 13 residues.

This clone was counted a single time. The genes are TRBV30 and TRBJ1-2; no definite D call. This CDR3 has 12 amino acids. Germline-derived CDR1 and CDR2 are GTSNPN and SVGIG (reference sequence). The V end lost 2 bases, the J end lost 5 bases, and 9 bases lay between the germline ends. CDR3 amino acids: CAWSRGLYGYTF. The CDR3, as DNA: TGTGCCTGGAGTCGCGGGTTGTATGGCTACACCTTC.

V and J are TRBV4-2 and TRBJ2-5; 9 nucleotides line up with TRBD1. Germline assignment: CDR1 LGHNA and CDR2 YNFKEQ. The CDR3 has 13 amino acids. J was trimmed by 8 bases and V by 4 bases; bases with no gene match: 5. The CDR3 bases are TGTGCCAGCAGCCCTAGGACAGGGGACACCCAGTACTTC. Amino acid sequence: CASSPRTGDTQYF.

This clone has only one observation. The CDR3 bases are TGTGCCAGCAGCGTAGTTGGCAGGGGCTCCTCGAATGAGCAGTTCTTC. Encoded protein: CASSVVGRGSSNEQFF. V is TRBV9 and J is TRBJ2-1; D might be TRBD1 (6 bases). Between the trimmed V and J ends, which lost 0 bases and 7 bases, there was a span of 17 bases. The CDR3 loop spans 16 amino acids. Germline values: CDR1 SGDLS, CDR2 YYNGEE. The variable domain in full, completed from reference TRBV9 and TRBJ2-1, reads DSGVTQTPKHLITATGQRVTLRCSPRSGDLSVYWYQQSLDQGLQFLIQYYNGEERAKGNILERFSAQQFPDLHSELNLSSLELGDSALYFCASSVVGRGSSNEQFFGPGTRLTVL.

The gene calls are TRBV23-1 and TRBJ2-2, with D uncertain. TRBV23-1 is an ORF, and what it does is uncertain. Trimming left V 3 bases short and J 12 bases short, with 8 bases between. The CDR3 has 11 residues. The CDR3 spells CASSQGLKLFF. Written as DNA, the CDR3 is TGCGCCAGCAGTCAGGGCCTGAAGCTGTTTTTT.

The chain has TRBV6-5 and TRBJ1-2; no definite D call. Germline CDR1 is MNHEY and CDR2 is SVGAGI. Trimming left V 0 bases short and J 3 bases short, with 5 bases between. The CDR3 covers 13 residues. The CDR3 region is CASSYSLDYGYTF. The DNA of the CDR3 is TGTGCCAGCAGTTACTCCCTAGACTATGGCTACACCTTC.

The chain couples TRBV7-2 to TRBJ1-2; D is perhaps TRBD1 (6 bases). The CDR3 totals 16 residues. Per germline, CDR1 SGHTA and CDR2 FQGNSA. Deletions cut 4 bases from V and 5 bases from J, with 20 bases between. The CDR3 region has the DNA TGTGCCAGCAGCTCCTCATACAGGGAGGGTAGATATGGCTACACCTTC. Protein sequence: CASSSSYREGRYGYTF. The entire variable domain, with the rest obtained from reference TRBV7-2 and TRBJ1-2, is as follows: GAGVSQSPSNKVTEKGKDVELRCDPISGHTALYWYRQSLGQGLEFLIYFQGNSAPDKSGLPSDRFSAERTGGSVSTLTIQRTQQEDSAVYLCASSSSYREGRYGYTFGSGTRLTVV.

The chain combines TRBV14 with TRBJ2-5; the D gene is possibly TRBD1 (6 bases). V gave up 4 bases and J gave up 4 bases, with 13 bases separating them. Germline CDR1 and CDR2: SGHDN and FVKESK. This CDR3 has 14 amino acids. Written as DNA, the CDR3 is TGTGCCAGCAGCCGCACAGGGTCGAGAGAGACCCAGTACTTC. Protein product: CASSRTGSRETQYF.

The chain links TRBV27 to TRBJ2-1; 12 bases agree with TRBD2. V lost 4 bases to trimming and J lost 1 base; unmatched junction nucleotides: 2. Germline lookup yields CDR1 MNHEY and CDR2 SMNVEV (reference sequence). The CDR3 runs to 16 residues. The CDR3 nucleotides are TGTGCCAGCAGTTCCGGGACTAGCGGGTCCTACAATGAGCAGTTCTTC. Its protein product is CASSSGTSGSYNEQFF.

This rearrangement joins TRBV5-6 to TRBJ2-2; the D gene is possibly TRBD2 (6 bases). Trimming left V 3 bases short and J 5 bases short, with 26 bases between. CDR1 and CDR2 from the germline V gene are SGHDT and YYEEEE. There are 19 residues in the CDR3. The CDR3 DNA sequence: TGTGCCAGCAGCTGGGGAGGTGGAGGGGTGGGCCTGAAGACCGGGGAGCTGTTTTTT. Amino acid sequence: CASSWGGGGVGLKTGELFF. Combining the CDR3 with reference TRBV5-6 and TRBJ2-2 gives the whole variable domain DAGVTQSPTHLIKTRGQQVTLRCSPKSGHDTVSWYQQALGQGPQFIFQYYEEEERQRGNFPDRFSGHQFPNYSSELNVNALLLGDSALYLCASSWGGGGVGLKTGELFFGEGSRLTVL.